The clone carrying this T cell receptor (beta chain) was recorded many times. Its target is not known. These data are taken from a study of regulatory T cells in long-lasting Graves disease. Study as a whole: To qualify as persistent, Graves' disease required over 5 years of antithyroid drugs with positive TSH receptor antibodies.

Both iRepertoire HTBI primers and Arm-PCR of CDR3 regions were used to build the TCR beta libraries. TCRdb used MiXCR to reprocess the multiplex PCR reads, holding one entry per CDR3 protein. This table has roughly 500,000 distinct CDR3 sequences, under 25% appearing once. Sample time point: persistent/refractory GD, antithyroid drugs over 5 years with positive TRAb. Isolated PBMC RNA provided the starting material for the TCR library. It was an endocrinology department in Xi'an, China, that provided the patients. The CDR3 is 20 amino acids. Trimming cost V 2 bases and J 2 bases, with 27 bases left between them. Germline lookup yields CDR1 MDHEN and CDR2 SYDVKM. Whole-study results and caveats: New patients shared fewer public clonotypes (more than 850) than persistent patients did (over 2,500). Persistent disease favored TRBV28, TRBJ1-2 and TRBJ2-5.

The rearrangement links TRBV28 to TRBJ2-5, with D possibly TRBD1 on 6 matching bases. The source material was peripheral blood mononuclear cells (PBMCs), sampled when the disease was refractory, from a patient treated with antithyroid drugs. The TCR comes from a female donor with Graves disease. CDR3 region: CASSLIWGLHTTVQQETQYF. The CDR3 DNA is TGTGCCAGCAGTTTAATTTGGGGGCTGCACACTACGGTTCAACAAGAGACCCAGTACTTC.